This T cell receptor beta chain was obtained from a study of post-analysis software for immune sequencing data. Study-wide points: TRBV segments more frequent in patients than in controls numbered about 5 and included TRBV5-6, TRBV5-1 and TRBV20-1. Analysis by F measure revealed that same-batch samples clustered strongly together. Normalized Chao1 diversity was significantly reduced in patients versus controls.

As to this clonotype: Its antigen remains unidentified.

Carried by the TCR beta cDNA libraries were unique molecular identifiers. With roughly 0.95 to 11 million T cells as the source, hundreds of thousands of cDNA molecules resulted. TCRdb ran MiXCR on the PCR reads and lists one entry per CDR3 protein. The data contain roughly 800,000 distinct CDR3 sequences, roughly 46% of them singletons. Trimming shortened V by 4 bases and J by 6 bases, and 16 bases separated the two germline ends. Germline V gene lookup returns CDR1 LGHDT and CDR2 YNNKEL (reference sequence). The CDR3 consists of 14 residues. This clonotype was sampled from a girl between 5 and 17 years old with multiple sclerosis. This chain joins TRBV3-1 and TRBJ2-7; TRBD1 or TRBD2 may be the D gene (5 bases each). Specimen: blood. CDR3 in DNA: TGTGCCAGCAGCCGCCCGGCAGGGAGTTCCGAGCAGTACTTC. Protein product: CASSRPAGSSEQYF.